This passage covers 26 T cell receptor beta chains from one sample sequenced in a study of shared clonotypes between healthy human individuals. The data were produced by immunoSEQ multiplex PCR, yet TCRdb's version contains in-frame clones alone and is incomplete. The top ten hold around 0.4% of the sample, which has 2,500,000 or so clones, 93% seen once. The sequenced material came from naive CD4+ T cells from PBMCs. Subset indicated: CD45RA+ positively selected. The source is a man aged 18 to 30 in good health. Some clones in this sample may be carry-over from other donors' samples.

This clone was observed once. The V and J genes are TRBV7-2 and TRBJ2-1, with no clear D. There are 14 residues in the CDR3. Trimming cost V 2 bases and J 4 bases, with 9 bases left between them. CDR1 SGHTA and CDR2 FQGNSA come from the germline V gene. The CDR3 DNA reads TGTGCCAGCAGCTTAACTGACTTTTACAATGAGCAGTTCTTC. It encodes CASSLTDFYNEQFF.

In its sample, this clone was seen once. The genes are TRBV6-1 and TRBJ2-5; a possible D gene is TRBD2 (6 bases). The DNA matches TRBJ2-7 better at its end, which makes the J call doubtful. Germline V gives CDR1 MNHNS, CDR2 SASEGT. The CDR3 runs to 16 residues. In nucleotides, the CDR3 is TGTGCCAGCAGTGAGGCGGGGAGCCCTGACAAATACGAGCAGTACTTC. Translation: CASSEAGSPDKYEQYF.

The rearrangement links TRBV5-1 to TRBJ1-1; 7 bases are a match to TRBD1. The CDR3 contains 12 residues. V shed 0 bases, J shed 10 bases, and the junction held 3 bases outside the gene matches. The germline gives CDR1 SGHRS, CDR2 YFSETQ. The CDR3 sequence is CASSLEGQLAFF. In DNA, the CDR3 is TGCGCCAGCAGCTTGGAGGGACAGTTAGCTTTCTTT.

The chain joins TRBV28 to TRBJ1-1; a weak D match, TRBD1 (6 bases). This CDR3 comprises 15 residues. Germline loops: CDR1 MDHEN, CDR2 SYDVKM. The V end lost 4 bases, the J end lost 1 base, and 13 bases lay between the germline ends. The CDR3 spells CASSWGAVRNTEAFF. CDR3 coding DNA: TGTGCCAGCAGTTGGGGGGCAGTAAGGAACACTGAAGCTTTCTTT.

The CDR3 region has the DNA TGTGCCACCCAGACCCGCCACAGGAAAAGCTCCTACGAGCAGTACTTC. Its protein product is CATQTRHRKSSYEQYF. The chain joins TRBV27 to TRBJ2-7; D possibly corresponds to TRBD1 (5 bases). Germline CDR1 MNHEY, CDR2 SMNVEV (reference sequence). V lost 10 bases, J lost 0 bases, and 22 bases lay in between. The CDR3 covers 16 residues.

This clone appeared a single time. This chain uses TRBV18 with TRBJ2-1, with D possibly being TRBD1 (5 bases). This CDR3 has 14 amino acids. V lost 2 bases and J 5 bases, leaving 10 bases between the germline ends. Germline-derived CDR1 and CDR2 are KGHSH and LQKENI. This CDR3 is CASSPGAQDNEQFF. The CDR3 DNA sequence: TGTGCCAGCTCACCAGGGGCGCAGGACAATGAGCAGTTCTTC.

The chain joins TRBV11-3 to TRBJ2-3; no definite D call. This CDR3 spans 15 amino acids. V was cut by 5 bases and J by 0 bases, with 12 bases left in between. Germline-derived CDR1 and CDR2 are SGHNT and YENEEA. The CDR3 protein is CASSPKASSTDTQYF. The DNA for the CDR3 is TGTGCCAGCAGCCCCAAGGCGAGCAGCACAGATACGCAGTATTTT.

The rearrangement links TRBV7-9 to TRBJ1-1, with a tentative D call TRBD1 (5 bases). V was shortened by 1 base and J by 6 bases, with 21 bases between the two germline ends. The germline CDR1 and CDR2 sequences are SEHNR and FQNEAQ (reference sequence). The CDR3 has 17 amino acids. The CDR3, as DNA: TGTGCCAGCAGCTTAGTTTTGGGGCCCCAGGGAGCGTCTGAAGCTTTCTTT. Translated, it gives CASSLVLGPQGASEAFF. Looking up the rest from reference TRBV7-9 and TRBJ1-1 gives the full variable domain: DTGVSQNPRHKITKRGQNVTFRCDPISEHNRLYWYRQTLGQGPEFLTYFQNEAQLEKSRLLSDRFSAERPKGSFSTLEIQRTEQGDSAMYLCASSLVLGPQGASEAFFGQGTRLTVV.

The chain recombines TRBV7-9 with TRBJ2-6; 9 bases agree with TRBD1. After removal of 1 base from V and 3 bases from J, the junction contained 7 bases not matched to a gene. Per germline, CDR1 SEHNR and CDR2 FQNEAQ (reference sequence). The CDR3 consists of 18 residues. The CDR3 nucleotides are TGTGCCAGCAGCTTAGGCTGGGACAGGGAAAGTGGGGCCAACGTCCTGACTTTC. Protein product: CASSLGWDRESGANVLTF.

This chain connects TRBV30 to TRBJ2-5, with 8 bases aligning to TRBD2. The CDR3 totals 15 residues. Germline V gene lookup returns CDR1 GTSNPN and CDR2 SVGIG (reference sequence). The J segment lost 5 bases and the V segment lost 4 bases, leaving 12 bases of the junction unmatched. The CDR3 coding sequence is TGTGCCTGGAATGCCCTACGCGGGAGGATGGAGACCCAGTACTTC. It translates to CAWNALRGRMETQYF. Full variable domain (outside the CDR3, taken from reference TRBV30 and TRBJ2-5): SQTIHQWPATLVQPVGSPLSLECTVEGTSNPNLYWYRQAAGRGLQLLFYSVGIGQISSEVPQNLSASRPQDRQFILSSKKLLLSDSGFYLCAWNALRGRMETQYFGPGTRLLVL.

V usage is TRBV19 and J usage is TRBJ1-5, with D unclear. Germline loops: CDR1 LNHDA, CDR2 SQIVND (reference sequence). Trimming pared 0 bases from V and 2 bases from J, leaving 5 bases between. The CDR3 sequence is 14 residues long. In DNA form, the CDR3 reads TGTGCCAGTAGTATAGACGTCGGCAATCAGCCCCAGCATTTT. Its protein product is CASSIDVGNQPQHF.

The rearrangement uses TRBV7-2 and TRBJ2-7; TRBD2 matches 11 bases. Per the germline V gene, CDR1 is SGHTA and CDR2 is FQGNSA. With 6 bases clipped from V and 4 bases from J, the junction kept 8 bases outside the gene matches. This CDR3 has 15 amino acids. The CDR3 protein is CASRETSGSLYEQYF. CDR3 bases: TGTGCCAGCAGGGAAACTAGCGGGAGCTTGTACGAGCAGTACTTC.

This chain links TRBV28 with TRBJ2-2; TRBD2 matches at 7 bases. With V trimmed by 2 bases and J by 15 bases, 6 bases remained unmatched. CDR3 size: 12 residues. The germline gives CDR1 MDHEN, CDR2 SYDVKM. CDR3 sequence (DNA): TGTGCCAGCAGTTTAAGTTCGGGGAGGGTGTTTTTT. It is translated as CASSLSSGRVFF.

The V gene is TRBV30, the J gene TRBJ2-7; the D gene is possibly TRBD2 (5 bases). The ends were cut back, 1 base at V and 2 bases at J, with 15 bases in the middle. This CDR3 is 15 amino acids long. Germline assignment: CDR1 GTSNPN and CDR2 SVGIG (reference sequence). CDR3 nucleotide sequence: TGTGCCTGGAGTGGGACGAGGGATTCTCCCTACGAGCAGTACTTC. This sequence encodes CAWSGTRDSPYEQYF.

Concerning this clone: The sample contains more than one DNA sequence encoding this CDR3. The genes are TRBV6-5 and TRBJ2-7; TRBD1 is a possible D gene (5 bases). The CDR3 consists of 14 residues. Germline values: CDR1 MNHEY, CDR2 SVGAGI. The V gene lost 0 bases and the J gene lost 3 bases, with 9 bases spanning the gap. This chain's CDR3 is CASSYSGQGYEQYF. The CDR3 DNA reads as TGTGCCAGCAGTTACTCGGGGCAGGGCTACGAGCAGTACTTC.

This chain connects TRBV6-5 to TRBJ2-7; 9 bases line up with TRBD1. The CDR3 spans 14 residues. CDR1 and CDR2 (germline): MNHEY, SVGAGI. Trimming at V came to 4 bases and at J to 5 bases, leaving 6 bases not matched to a gene. The CDR3 spells CASSLTGGSNEQYF. The DNA of the CDR3 is TGTGCCAGCAGTTTGACAGGGGGTTCAAACGAGCAGTACTTC.

This sequence joins TRBV2 and TRBJ2-3; 11 bases map to TRBD2. V was clipped by 5 bases and J by 0 bases; unmatched bases: 4. Looked up from germline, CDR1 is SNHLY and CDR2 is FYNNEI. There are 16 residues in the CDR3. The CDR3 here is CASSLASGRSTDTQYF. The CDR3 nucleotides read TGTGCCAGCAGTCTGGCTAGCGGGAGGAGCACAGATACGCAGTATTTT. The variable domain in full, completed from reference TRBV2 and TRBJ2-3, reads EPEVTQTPSHQVTQMGQEVILRCVPISNHLYFYWYRQILGQKVEFLVSFYNNEISEKSEIFDDQFSVERPDGSNFTLKIRSTKLEDSAMYFCASSLASGRSTDTQYFGPGTRLTVL.

To note about this clone: At the DNA level, this CDR3 is encoded by other sequences in the same sample as well. This rearrangement joins TRBV4-3 to TRBJ2-7; 7 bases match TRBD1. Germline CDR1 is LGHNA and CDR2 is YSLEER. V lost 1 base, J lost 3 bases, and 3 bases stayed unmatched. The length of the CDR3 is 14 residues. Here the CDR3 reads CASSQVYRGYEQYF. The CDR3 nucleotides are TGCGCCAGCAGCCAAGTGTACAGGGGCTACGAGCAGTACTTC.

V usage is TRBV7-3 and J usage is TRBJ2-5; 11 nucleotides line up with TRBD2. The CDR3 totals 17 residues. CDR1 and CDR2 from the germline V gene are SGHTA and FQGTGA. J lost 3 bases, V lost 4 bases, and 10 bases had no gene match. The chain's CDR3 is CASSSPTSGKGEETQYF. The CDR3 bases are TGTGCCAGCAGCTCCCCGACTAGCGGGAAGGGGGAAGAGACCCAGTACTTC.

The sample holds a few counts of this clone. The chain carries TRBV2 and TRBJ2-7; D tentatively reads TRBD1 or TRBD2 (5 bases each). V lost 3 bases to trimming and J lost 3 bases, with 15 bases between them. The CDR3 extends over 15 amino acids. Germline CDR1 is SNHLY and CDR2 is FYNNEI. The CDR3 region has the DNA TGTGCCAGCAGTGAGGGGACGGTGACCCTCTACGAGCAGTACTTC. It codes for CASSEGTVTLYEQYF.

The table lists this clone with a count of one. V and J are TRBV11-3 and TRBJ1-1; D is undetermined. The CDR3 spans 15 residues. Trimming stripped 5 bases from V and 3 bases from J, with 16 bases between. Germline V lookup: CDR1 SGHNT, CDR2 YENEEA. The CDR3 DNA reads TGTGCCAGCAGCGGTTTAGCCCAGACGGACACTGAAGCTTTCTTT. This codes for CASSGLAQTDTEAFF. Looking up the rest from reference TRBV11-3 and TRBJ1-1 gives the full variable domain: EAGVVQSPRYKIIEKKQPVAFWCNPISGHNTLYWYLQNLGQGPELLIRYENEEAVDDSQLPKDRFSAERLKGVDSTLKIQPAELGDSAVYLCASSGLAQTDTEAFFGQGTRLTVV.

The chain recombines TRBV30 with TRBJ2-1; D might be TRBD2 (6 bases). Trimming took off 4 bases at V and 0 bases at J, with 22 bases between the two ends. Looked up from germline, CDR1 is GTSNPN and CDR2 is SVGIG (reference sequence). This CDR3 has 18 residues. The CDR3: CAWITRGGKRSSYNEQFF. CDR3 sequence (DNA): TGTGCCTGGATAACTAGGGGCGGGAAACGAAGCTCCTACAATGAGCAGTTCTTC.

V and J are TRBV19 and TRBJ2-1, with TRBD1 matching 12 bases. Trimming took 1 base from V and 11 from J; bases not matched to a gene: 9. The CDR3 is 16 residues long. The V gene's germline CDR1 is LNHDA and CDR2 SQIVND (reference sequence). The CDR3 DNA follows: TGTGCCAGTAGTATAGGGGCCGGGACAGGGGGCTATCAGCAGTTCTTC. Translation: CASSIGAGTGGYQQFF.

The chain's CDR3 is CAWSSLPRRSYEQYF. DNA for the CDR3: TGTGCCTGGAGTAGTCTCCCACGGCGCTCCTACGAGCAGTACTTC. This chain links TRBV30 with TRBJ2-7; no definite D call. V was clipped by 2 bases and J by 0 bases, with 14 bases between them. The CDR3 is 15 amino acids. The germline V gene encodes CDR1 GTSNPN and CDR2 SVGIG (reference sequence).

The chain is built from TRBV28 and TRBJ2-2; 9 bases map to TRBD1. Germline V CDR1 and CDR2: MDHEN, SYDVKM. The CDR3 extends over 18 amino acids. Trimming cost V 6 bases and J 1 base; bases outside gene matches: 12. CDR3 residues: CASSTGGKGLMNTGELFF. The CDR3, as DNA: TGTGCCAGCAGCACAGGGGGCAAGGGACTCATGAACACCGGGGAGCTGTTTTTT.

The genes are TRBV7-2 and TRBJ2-5; 10 bases agree with TRBD1. The CDR3 loop spans 14 amino acids. Germline CDR1 SGHTA, CDR2 FQGNSA. V was pared by 6 bases and J by 1 base, with 2 bases of the junction left unmatched. CDR3 nucleotide sequence: TGTGCCAGCAGTCGACAGGGGGCCCAAGAGACCCAGTACTTC. Translated: CASSRQGAQETQYF.